The 18 T cell receptor beta chains presented below share a single source sample, sequenced in a study of spatial heterogeneity in lung cancer (dated by TCRdb to the late 2010s). What the study reported, not specific to this receptor: The tumor nonsynonymous mutation count correlated with the number of expanded alpha and beta TCRs within the tumor.

The time point label corresponds to: sample taken at primary tumor resection. Library preparation was by 5' RACE. TCRdb shows the sequencer as NextSeq 500. Starting from the raw public reads, TCRdb applied fastp trimming at Q25, assembled clones with MiXCR and retained in-frame beta chains. CDR3 protein duplicates are merged, each entry listing the most common genes and DNA. The sample yields approximately 8,800 distinct CDR3 sequences; around 13% were counted once. Roughly 9.6% of the sample comes from the top ten. No cognate antigen is known for these TCRs. The material sequenced was lung tumor tissue, taken at surgery. The receptors originated from a male donor with early-stage non-small cell lung cancer.

This clonotype was seen many times. Since it is a stray read in a library aimed at alpha chains, this beta chain has a size that is not meaningful. The chain carries TRBV28 and TRBJ2-7, with a tentative D call TRBD2 (7 bases). The CDR3 spans 18 residues. CDR1 and CDR2 from the germline V gene are MDHEN and SYDVKM. With 5 bases removed from V and 0 bases from J, the gap between germline ends came to 23 bases. The chain's CDR3 is CASSLWGGGRRYSYEQYF. Written as DNA, the CDR3 is TGTGCCAGCAGTCTTTGGGGGGGCGGGAGAAGGTACTCCTACGAGCAGTACTTC.

This clonotype was counted ten times or more. Since it is a stray read in a library aimed at alpha chains, this beta chain has a size that is not meaningful. V gene TRBV6-2 or TRBV6-3 combines with J gene TRBJ2-3; 8 nucleotides align to TRBD1. The V and J ends lost 5 bases and 2 bases, in that order; junction bases with no gene match: 3. The CDR3 totals 14 residues. The germline V gene encodes CDR1 MNHEY and CDR2 SVGEGT. The CDR3 nucleotides are TGTGCCAGCAGTAGACAGGGGATCACAGATACGCAGTATTTT. This codes for CASSRQGITDTQYF.

In its sample, this clonotype was seen many times. The library was designed around alpha chains, so this beta chain is a stray read whose abundance carries little weight. This rearrangement joins TRBV7-2 to TRBJ2-6; D is unresolved. This CDR3 is 13 amino acids long. From germline, CDR1 is SGHTA and CDR2 FQGNSA. V lost 5 bases, J lost 2 bases, and 4 bases lay in between. The CDR3 nucleotides read TGTGCCAGCAGCCGAGCTGGGGCCAACGTCCTGACTTTC. Protein sequence: CASSRAGANVLTF.

This clonotype has at least ten counts. Germline and junction disagree at one end, which may indicate a read error. A library made for alpha chains picked up this beta chain off target, so its size means little. The chain carries TRBV20-1 and TRBJ2-1; 10 nucleotides agree with TRBD2. Germline-derived CDR1 and CDR2 are DFQATT and SNEGSKA (reference sequence). The CDR3 totals 12 residues. CDR3: CSPSGSWNEQFF. DNA for the CDR3: TGCAGTCCTAGCGGGAGTTGGAATGAGCAGTTCTTC.

This clonotype was recorded at least ten times. Because this beta chain is a stray read in a library intended to capture alpha chains, its abundance should not be given much weight. The chain joins TRBV27 to TRBJ2-3; no clear D gene. CDR3 length: 15 residues. Germline V lookup: CDR1 MNHEY, CDR2 SMNVEV (reference sequence). V lost 4 bases and J 1 base, leaving 12 bases between the germline ends. The CDR3 spells CASSYTNRGTDTQYF. CDR3 DNA: TGTGCCAGCAGTTACACGAATAGGGGCACAGATACGCAGTATTTT.

This clonotype is medium-sized within its sample. In a library made to pick up alpha chains, this beta chain is a stray read with a size that means little. The chain uses TRBV6-6 and TRBJ1-1, with 9 bases matching TRBD1. J gave up 5 bases and V 6 bases, and 16 bases lay outside the gene matches. The length of the CDR3 is 17 residues. CDR1 and CDR2 (germline): MNHNY, SVGAGI (reference sequence). The CDR3 DNA follows: TGTGCCAGCAGCAACCTCAAACAGGGGGCGCGGGGAACTGAAGCTTTCTTT. This encodes CASSNLKQGARGTEAFF.

In its sample, this clonotype was seen many times. This beta chain lies outside the target of a library built for alpha chains; its clone size means little. The rearrangement joins TRBV20-1 to TRBJ2-7; D gene ambiguous. V was cut by 3 bases and J by 2 bases, with 8 bases left in between. Germline loops: CDR1 DFQATT, CDR2 SNEGSKA (reference sequence). CDR3 length: 12 amino acids. Written as DNA, the CDR3 is TGCAGTGCTAGTAAGGTAACCTACGAGCAGTACTTC. The encoded protein is CSASKVTYEQYF.

The sample holds many counts of this clonotype. The library was designed around alpha chains, so this beta chain is a stray read whose abundance carries little weight. The rearrangement joins TRBV19 to TRBJ2-7; D assignment may be TRBD1 or TRBD2 (5 bases each). CDR1 and CDR2 (germline): LNHDA, SQIVND (reference sequence). This CDR3 region has 15 residues. The germline V and J ends were trimmed by 5 bases and 3 bases, with 17 bases remaining between them. CDR3 in amino acids: CASSYLKGTVYEQYF. The CDR3 coding sequence is TGTGCCAGTAGTTATCTCAAAGGGACGGTCTACGAGCAGTACTTC.

At least ten counts were recorded for this clonotype. This beta chain came through as a stray read in a library set up for alpha chains, and its size says little. The CDR3 protein is CASSEVDVSKQYF. CDR3 nucleotide sequence: TGCGCCAGCAGTGAGGTGGACGTTTCCAAGCAGTACTTC. The gene calls are TRBV10-1 and TRBJ2-7; D ambiguous. Germline lookup yields CDR1 WNHNN and CDR2 SYGVQD (reference sequence). V lost 2 bases to trimming and J lost 8 bases, with 13 bases between them. CDR3 length: 13 residues.

In this sample, this clonotype turned up a few times. This beta chain is an unintended read in a library built for alpha chains; its size means little. This sequence joins TRBV12-5 and TRBJ1-1; 8 bases match TRBD1. CDR3 size: 16 residues. V shed 5 bases and J 0 bases; nucleotides not matched to a gene: 8. In germline, CDR1 is LGHNT, CDR2 FRNRAP. CDR3 amino acids: CASGPGQGRMNTEAFF. CDR3 DNA: TGTGCTAGTGGTCCAGGACAGGGTCGCATGAACACTGAAGCTTTCTTT.

In its sample, this clonotype was seen many times. This beta chain came through as a stray read in a library set up for alpha chains, and its size says little. The genes are TRBV20-1 and TRBJ2-3; 11 positions match TRBD2. CDR3 size: 14 residues. V dropped 6 bases and J dropped 6; count of bases not matched to a gene: 8. Germline V CDR1 and CDR2: DFQATT, SNEGSKA (reference sequence). The CDR3 reads CSADSGRALDTQYF. The CDR3, as DNA: TGCAGTGCAGATAGCGGGAGGGCCTTGGATACGCAGTATTTT.

This clonotype was recorded at least ten times. The library was prepared for alpha chains; this beta chain is a stray read, so its frequency means little. This sequence joins TRBV5-6 and TRBJ2-5; D is uncertain. The CDR3 is 11 amino acids. CDR1 and CDR2 from the germline V gene are SGHDT and YYEEEE. Between the trimmed V and J ends, which lost 3 bases and 4 bases, there was a span of 4 bases. The CDR3 DNA sequence: TGTGCCAGCAGCTCCCGAGAGACCCAGTACTTC. Its protein product is CASSSRETQYF. Combining the CDR3 with reference TRBV5-6 and TRBJ2-5 gives the whole variable domain DAGVTQSPTHLIKTRGQQVTLRCSPKSGHDTVSWYQQALGQGPQFIFQYYEEEERQRGNFPDRFSGHQFPNYSSELNVNALLLGDSALYLCASSSRETQYFGPGTRLLVL.

This clonotype was found many times. Because the library targeted alpha chains, this beta chain is an off-target read whose size means little. The chain joins TRBV6-1 to TRBJ2-5, with D possibly being TRBD1 (5 bases). V lost 10 bases to trimming and J lost 2 bases, with 23 bases between them. Germline lookup yields CDR1 MNHNS and CDR2 SASEGT. The CDR3 is 16 amino acids. CDR3 DNA sequence: TGTGCCACCTCTCCTGGGGCAGGCTTGAGTCAAGAGACCCAGTACTTC. Protein: CATSPGAGLSQETQYF.

Sample share makes this clonotype large. For a library built for alpha chains, this beta chain is a stray read; little rests on its size. This chain connects TRBV20-1 to TRBJ1-2; 9 nucleotides align to TRBD1. In germline, CDR1 is DFQATT, CDR2 SNEGSKA (reference sequence). The CDR3 consists of 13 residues. With V trimmed by 6 bases and J by 4 bases, 6 bases remained unmatched. DNA for the CDR3: TGCAGTGCCGAACAGGGGGCAGGCTATGGCTACACCTTC. Amino acid sequence: CSAEQGAGYGYTF.

Judged by abundance, this clonotype is medium-sized. The library was built for alpha chains, so this beta chain is an off-target read and its size means little. The chain uses TRBV20-1 and TRBJ2-3; TRBD2 aligns across 9 bases. The V gene end was trimmed by 3 bases and the J gene end by 4 bases; junction bases not matched to a gene: 11. The germline CDR1 and CDR2 sequences are DFQATT and SNEGSKA (reference sequence). There are 16 residues in the CDR3. The DNA of the CDR3 is TGCAGTGCTAGTTTCTGGGGACTAGCCAGCGCAGATACGCAGTATTTT. Translating gives CSASFWGLASADTQYF.

This clonotype was seen at least ten times. Since it is a stray read in a library aimed at alpha chains, this beta chain has a size that is not meaningful. This chain joins TRBV29-1 and TRBJ2-5, with TRBD2 matching 11 bases. The junction had 7 bases not matched to a gene; V was cut back by 7 bases and J by 0 bases. Germline V gives CDR1 SQVTM, CDR2 ANQGSEA. The CDR3 is 15 residues long. The CDR3 sequence: CSARPTSGNQETQYF. The CDR3 nucleotides read TGCAGCGCCCGACCGACTAGCGGGAACCAAGAGACCCAGTACTTC.

This clonotype was seen repeatedly, ten times or more. Within a library made for alpha chains, this beta chain is off target, and its count is uninformative. J is TRBJ1-2 and V is TRBV4-3; D is perhaps TRBD1 (5 bases). Between the trimmed V and J ends, which lost 0 bases and 4 bases, there was a span of 12 bases. This CDR3 has 15 residues. Per the germline V gene, CDR1 is LGHNA and CDR2 is YSLEER. This chain's CDR3 is CASSQEMGVRYGYTF. The CDR3, as DNA: TGCGCCAGCAGCCAAGAGATGGGGGTGCGCTATGGCTACACCTTC.

This clonotype appeared many times. This beta chain turned up in a library designed for alpha chains; as an off-target read, its abundance says little. V and J are TRBV2 and TRBJ2-5, with 10 bases matching TRBD2. From germline, CDR1 is SNHLY and CDR2 FYNNEI. Losses at the gene ends were 2 bases for V and 3 bases for J; bases not matched to a gene: 0. The CDR3 covers 14 residues. The CDR3 bases are TGTGCCAGCAGTGAAAGCGGGGGGGAAGAGACCCAGTACTTC. This codes for CASSESGGEETQYF. The full variable domain, its missing parts supplied by reference TRBV2 and TRBJ2-5, is EPEVTQTPSHQVTQMGQEVILRCVPISNHLYFYWYRQILGQKVEFLVSFYNNEISEKSEIFDDQFSVERPDGSNFTLKIRSTKLEDSAMYFCASSESGGEETQYFGPGTRLLVL.